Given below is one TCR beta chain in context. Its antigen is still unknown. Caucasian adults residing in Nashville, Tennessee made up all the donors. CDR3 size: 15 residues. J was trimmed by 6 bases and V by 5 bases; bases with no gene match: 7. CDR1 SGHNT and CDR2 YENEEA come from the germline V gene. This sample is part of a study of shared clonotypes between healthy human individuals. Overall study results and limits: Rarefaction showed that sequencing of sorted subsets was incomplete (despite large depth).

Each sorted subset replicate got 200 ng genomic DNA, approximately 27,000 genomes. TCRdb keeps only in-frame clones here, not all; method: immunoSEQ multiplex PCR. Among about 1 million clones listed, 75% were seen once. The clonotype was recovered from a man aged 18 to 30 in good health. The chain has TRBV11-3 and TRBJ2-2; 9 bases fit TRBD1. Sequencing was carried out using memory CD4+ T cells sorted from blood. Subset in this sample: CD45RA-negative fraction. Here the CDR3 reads CASSPRQGEAGELFF. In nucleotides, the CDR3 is TGTGCCAGCAGCCCGAGACAGGGGGAGGCCGGGGAGCTGTTTTTT.